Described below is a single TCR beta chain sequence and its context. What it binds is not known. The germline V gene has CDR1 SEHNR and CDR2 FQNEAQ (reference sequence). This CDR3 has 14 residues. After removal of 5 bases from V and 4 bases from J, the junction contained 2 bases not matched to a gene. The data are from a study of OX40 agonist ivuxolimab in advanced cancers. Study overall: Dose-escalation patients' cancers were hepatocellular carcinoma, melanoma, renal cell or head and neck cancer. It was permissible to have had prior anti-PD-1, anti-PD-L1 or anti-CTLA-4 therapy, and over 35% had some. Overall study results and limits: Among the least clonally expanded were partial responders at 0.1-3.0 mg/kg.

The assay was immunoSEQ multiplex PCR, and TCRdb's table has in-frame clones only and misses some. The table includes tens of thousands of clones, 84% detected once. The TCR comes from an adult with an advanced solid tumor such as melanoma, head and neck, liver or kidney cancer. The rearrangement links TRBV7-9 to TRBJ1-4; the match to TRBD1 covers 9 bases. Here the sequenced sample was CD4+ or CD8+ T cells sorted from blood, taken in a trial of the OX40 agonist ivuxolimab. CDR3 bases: TGTGCCAGCAGCCGGGGACAGGGTAATGAAAAACTGTTTTTT. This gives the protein CASSRGQGNEKLFF.